This T cell receptor (beta chain) comes out of a study of Tregs in tolerant kidney transplant recipients. The nonmyeloablative bone marrow transplants came from related graft donors, with transient mixed chimerism. Thawed PBMCs were FACS-sorted into unstimulated CD4+CD25+CD127- regulatory T cells, CD4+CD25- non-regulatory cells, CD4 and CD8 cells. Study-wide results and limits: Activated donor B cell expansion appeared to reveal the most relevant donor-specific TCRbeta repertoire. Biological reproducibility was not directly addressed in this study. Donor-specific Treg expansion exceeded global Treg expansion in tolerant patients, suggesting antigen drive.

V shed 2 bases, J shed 6 bases, and the junction held 7 bases outside the gene matches. This CDR3 has 15 amino acids. The germline gives CDR1 MGHDK, CDR2 SYGVNS. Of note for this clone: Its antigen is undetermined. The CDR3 end falls 3 residues outside the read, so it is completed with the germline J gene.

Using immunoSEQ multiplex PCR, the repertoire was profiled, and TCRdb retains in-frame clones only, with some absent. The table for this sample gives roughly 10,000 clones. This TCR came from a human patient who received a combined kidney and bone marrow transplant. The graft donor may have given rise to some T cells. Here the sequenced sample was CD8+ T cells from blood (PBMCs), taken 24 months after the transplant. This chain joins TRBV25-1 and TRBJ2-7; 10 nucleotides align to TRBD1. CDR3 amino acids: CASSEVGQGPGEQYF. The DNA read from the CDR3 is TGTGCCAGCAGTGAAGTGGGACAGGGGCCAGGCGAG.